This T cell receptor (beta chain) was obtained from a study of blood T cell repertoires in COVID-19 (dated by TCRdb to 2018 to 2021). A note on the overall study: Samples covering the acute and convalescent phases of COVID-19 were provided by collaborators in the United States, Italy and Spain. The material from the prospective study consisted of cDNA or gDNA derived from T cells, B-cell-depleted T cells, or PBMCs. Deeply sampled blood TCRbeta repertoires from subjects exposed to, actively infected with, or recovered from COVID-19 were included in the dataset. The repertoires were made available in a free public database intended to serve as a resource for research on the immune response to SARS-CoV-2. Samples were obtained from the ongoing ImmuneRACE study (first 160 participants) and from 1,000 to 1,500 subjects provided by 6 global collaborators. A de-identified subject ID, COVID-19 status, age in years and sex were almost always included in the sample metadata. Where available, HLA class I and class II types were obtained from metadata supplied by the sample provider rather than from assay-based typing. Study-wide findings and limitations: The quantity of clinical and demographic metadata differed by source and by participant and was supplied without curation.

TCRbeta CDR3 regions were amplified from genomic DNA using the immunoSEQ Assay, a bias-controlled multiplex PCR. The original pipeline was this. Within the assay, amplification of reference gene primers was used to estimate how many nucleated cells each sample contained. Sequence reads were collapsed and filtered to measure the absolute abundance of every unique TCRbeta CDR3 rearrangement. Productive Simpson clonality was computed per sample as the square root of Simpson's diversity index over productive rearrangements. TCRdb provides this immuneACCESS table in a form limited to in-frame rearrangements. Some clones are lacking; in checked studies, under half of them reflect an unresolved V gene, and why the rest are absent is not known. V and J calls and clone size are given by that table; D and trimming were obtained from the DNA. For this sample the table gives roughly 72,000 clones, of which about 80% were detected only once. The ten largest clones add up to about 20% of the sample.

As concerns this clone: Its antigen is currently not known. No much larger clone exists at a distance of one base, and base qualities are not known.

Samples from volunteer blood donors who had recovered from COVID-19 were contributed by a second Seattle source. Each collaborating institution followed its own protocols to collect whole blood in K2EDTA tubes. For TCRbeta analysis, collaborator samples were shipped as frozen whole blood, as isolated PBMCs, or as DNA extracted from either sample type. The sample taken for sequencing was peripheral blood. This sequence originates from a man aged 70-80 years who had recovered from COVID-19.

CDR3 protein: CASTPGLLPNEQFF. The nucleotides read TGCGCCAGCACTCCGGGACTTCTCCCCAATGAGCAGTTCTTC. The chain was built from TRBV5-1 and TRBJ2-1, with TRBD2 as a weak D call on 6 bases. The germline V gene specifies SGHRS as CDR1 and YFSETQ as CDR2. The CDR3 goes from the cysteine to the phenylalanine over 14 residues. Only the CDR3 region is kept as DNA, spanning 42 bases read in frame from base 1. V is cut by 6 bases and J by 6 bases, and the space between the germline ends is 16 bases.